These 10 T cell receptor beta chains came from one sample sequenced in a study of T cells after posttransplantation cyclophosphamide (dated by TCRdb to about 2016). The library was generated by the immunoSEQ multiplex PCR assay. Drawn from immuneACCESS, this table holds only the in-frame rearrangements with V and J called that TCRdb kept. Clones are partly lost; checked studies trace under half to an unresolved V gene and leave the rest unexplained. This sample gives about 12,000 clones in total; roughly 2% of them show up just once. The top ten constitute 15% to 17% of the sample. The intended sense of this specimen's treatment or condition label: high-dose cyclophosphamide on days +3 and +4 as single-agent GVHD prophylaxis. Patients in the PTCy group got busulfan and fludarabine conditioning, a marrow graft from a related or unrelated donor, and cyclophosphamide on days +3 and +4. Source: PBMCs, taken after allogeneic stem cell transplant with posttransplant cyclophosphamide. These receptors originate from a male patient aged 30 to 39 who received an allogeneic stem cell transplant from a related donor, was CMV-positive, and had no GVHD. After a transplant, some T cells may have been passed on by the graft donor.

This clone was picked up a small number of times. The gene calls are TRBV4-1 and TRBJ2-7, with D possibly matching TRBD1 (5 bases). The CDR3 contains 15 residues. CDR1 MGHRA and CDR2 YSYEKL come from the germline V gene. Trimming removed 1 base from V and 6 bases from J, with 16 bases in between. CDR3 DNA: TGCGCCAGCAGCCAAGGGATCAGGGTCTTAAGCGAGCAGTACTTC. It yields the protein CASSQGIRVLSEQYF.

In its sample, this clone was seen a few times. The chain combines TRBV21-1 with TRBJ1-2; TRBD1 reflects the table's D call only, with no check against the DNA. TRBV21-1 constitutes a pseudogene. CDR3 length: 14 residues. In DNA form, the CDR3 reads TGTGCCAGCAGCGCCCGACAGAATATGGGGGGCTACACCTTC. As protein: CASSARQNMGGYTF.

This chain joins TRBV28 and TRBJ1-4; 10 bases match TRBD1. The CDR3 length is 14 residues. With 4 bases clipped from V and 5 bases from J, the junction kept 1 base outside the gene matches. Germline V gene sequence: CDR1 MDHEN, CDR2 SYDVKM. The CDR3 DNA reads TGTGCCAGCAGTTCGGGACAGGGGAATGAAAAACTGTTTTTT. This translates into CASSSGQGNEKLFF.

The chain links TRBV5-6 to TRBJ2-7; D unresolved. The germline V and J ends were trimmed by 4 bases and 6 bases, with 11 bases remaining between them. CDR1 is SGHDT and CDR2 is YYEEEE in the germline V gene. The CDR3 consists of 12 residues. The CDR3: CASSVDNREQYF. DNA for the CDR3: TGTGCCAGCAGCGTCGACAATCGCGAGCAGTACTTC.

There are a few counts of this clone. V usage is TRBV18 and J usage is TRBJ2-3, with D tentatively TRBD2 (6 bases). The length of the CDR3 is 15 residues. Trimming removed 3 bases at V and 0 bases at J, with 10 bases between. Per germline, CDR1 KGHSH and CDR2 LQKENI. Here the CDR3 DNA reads TGTGCCAGCTCACCCCTCGCGGGAAGCACAGATACGCAGTATTTT. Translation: CASSPLAGSTDTQYF.

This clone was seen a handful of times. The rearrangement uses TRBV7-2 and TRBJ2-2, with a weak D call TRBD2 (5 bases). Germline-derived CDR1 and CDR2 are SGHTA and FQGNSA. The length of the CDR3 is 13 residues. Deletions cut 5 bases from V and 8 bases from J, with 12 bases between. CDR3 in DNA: TGTGCCAGCAGCCCCCGAGAGGGAGGGGAGCTGTTTTTT. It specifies CASSPREGGELFF. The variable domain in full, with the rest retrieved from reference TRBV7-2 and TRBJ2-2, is GAGVSQSPSNKVTEKGKDVELRCDPISGHTALYWYRQSLGQGLEFLIYFQGNSAPDKSGLPSDRFSAERTGGSVSTLTIQRTQQEDSAVYLCASSPREGGELFFGEGSRLTVL.

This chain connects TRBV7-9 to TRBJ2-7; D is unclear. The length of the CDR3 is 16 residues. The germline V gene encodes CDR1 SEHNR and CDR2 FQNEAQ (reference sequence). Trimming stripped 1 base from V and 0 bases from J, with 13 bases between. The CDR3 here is CASSLELGPSSYEQYF. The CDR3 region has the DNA TGTGCCAGCAGCTTAGAGCTCGGTCCTAGCTCCTACGAGCAGTACTTC.

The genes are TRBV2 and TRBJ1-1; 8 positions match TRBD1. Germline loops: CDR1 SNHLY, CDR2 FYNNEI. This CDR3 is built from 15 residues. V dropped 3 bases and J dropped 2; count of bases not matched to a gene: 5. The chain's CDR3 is CASSEGDRGNTEAFF. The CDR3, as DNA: TGTGCCAGCAGTGAGGGTGACAGGGGAAACACTGAAGCTTTCTTT.

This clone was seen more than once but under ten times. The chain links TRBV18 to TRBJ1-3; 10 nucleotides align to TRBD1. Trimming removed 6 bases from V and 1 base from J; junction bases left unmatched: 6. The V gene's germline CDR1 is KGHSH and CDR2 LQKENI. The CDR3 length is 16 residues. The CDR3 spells CASSSGTGASGNTIYF. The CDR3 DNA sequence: TGTGCCAGCTCTTCCGGGACAGGGGCTTCTGGAAACACCATATATTTT.

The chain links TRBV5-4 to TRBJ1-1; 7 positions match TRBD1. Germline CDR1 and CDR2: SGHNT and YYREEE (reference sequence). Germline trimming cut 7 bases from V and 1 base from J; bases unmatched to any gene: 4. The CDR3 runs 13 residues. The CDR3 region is CASGTDTNTEAFF. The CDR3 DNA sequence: TGTGCCAGCGGGACAGATACGAACACTGAAGCTTTCTTT.